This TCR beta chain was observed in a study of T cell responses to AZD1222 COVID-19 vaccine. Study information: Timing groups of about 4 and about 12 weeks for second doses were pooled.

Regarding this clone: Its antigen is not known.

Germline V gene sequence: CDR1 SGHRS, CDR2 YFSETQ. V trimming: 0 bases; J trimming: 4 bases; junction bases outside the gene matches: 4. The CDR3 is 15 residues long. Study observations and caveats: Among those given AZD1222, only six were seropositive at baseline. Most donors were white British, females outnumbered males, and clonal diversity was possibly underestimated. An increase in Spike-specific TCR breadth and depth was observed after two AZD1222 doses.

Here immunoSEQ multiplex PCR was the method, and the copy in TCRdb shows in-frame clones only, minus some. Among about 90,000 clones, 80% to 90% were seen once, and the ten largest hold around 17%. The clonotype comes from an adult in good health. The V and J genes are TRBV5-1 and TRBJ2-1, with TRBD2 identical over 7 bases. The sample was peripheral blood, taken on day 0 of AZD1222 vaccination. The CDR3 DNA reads TGCGCCAGCAGCTTGGTGTCTAGCGGATACAATGAGCAGTTCTTC. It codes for CASSLVSSGYNEQFF. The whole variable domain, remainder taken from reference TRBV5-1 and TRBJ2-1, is KAGVTQTPRYLIKTRGQQVTLSCSPISGHRSVSWYQQTPGQGLQFLFEYFSETQRNKGNFPGRFSGRQFSNSRSEMNVSTLELGDSALYLCASSLVSSGYNEQFFGPGTRLTVL.